This record covers a single T cell receptor beta chain. No antigen is known for it. V dropped 1 base and J dropped 4 bases, with 8 bases sitting between them. This CDR3 is built from 13 residues. Clones were sequenced by immunoSEQ multiplex PCR, and TCRdb holds only the in-frame ones, with some missing. The sample contains approximately 85,000 clones, around 85% of which appear only once. This sample was taken from a study of T cell responses to AZD1222 COVID-19 vaccine. Study information: Both about-4-week and about-12-week second-dose recipients were combined. Findings and caveats of the study: Only a handful of individuals given AZD1222 were seropositive at baseline. With two AZD1222 doses given, Spike-specific TCR breadth and depth both rose. Females outnumbered males among donors, who were mostly white British; clonal diversity was possibly underestimated.

The source is an adult in good health. The rearrangement links TRBV12-3 or TRBV12-4 to TRBJ2-7, with D perhaps given as TRBD1 or TRBD2 (5 bases each). Sequenced material: peripheral blood, taken on day 0 of AZD1222 vaccination. CDR3 amino acids: CASSLGGKYEQYF. The CDR3 DNA follows: TGTGCCAGCAGTTTAGGGGGGAAGTACGAGCAGTACTTC.